These 27 T cell receptor beta chains were sequenced from one sample in a study of blood T cell repertoires in COVID-19. Clones were read by immunoSEQ multiplex PCR, and TCRdb kept only the in-frame ones, dropping some. The sample records roughly 500,000 clones, about 91% being singletons. The sequencing sample was made of peripheral blood. These receptors were collected from a man aged 18-30 years with COVID-19, enrolled during active disease.

This chain uses TRBV11-2 with TRBJ2-3; 11 bases are a match to TRBD1. The germline gives CDR1 SGHAT, CDR2 FQNNGV. The CDR3 is 17 amino acids. J was trimmed by 4 bases and V by 8 bases; bases with no gene match: 14. The CDR3 sequence: CASGIGTGGVVSDTQYF. DNA for the CDR3: TGTGCCAGCGGAATTGGGACAGGGGGGGTGGTATCAGATACGCAGTATTTT.

This clone occurred a few times. This chain uses TRBV6-1 with TRBJ2-7; D is ambiguous. The CDR3 consists of 13 residues. V lost 2 bases, J lost 1 base, and 6 bases lay in between. Germline-derived CDR1 and CDR2 are MNHNS and SASEGT. CDR3 in DNA: TGTGCCAGCAGTGAATGGCAGTCCTACGAGCAGTACTTC. Protein product: CASSEWQSYEQYF.

The chain is built from TRBV6-5 and TRBJ1-4; D is unclear. V was cut by 4 bases and J by 8 bases, with 11 bases left in between. The CDR3 runs 13 residues. Germline lookup yields CDR1 MNHEY and CDR2 SVGAGI. CDR3 loop: CASSFDIQEKLFF. As DNA, the CDR3 is TGTGCCAGCAGTTTCGACATACAAGAAAAACTGTTTTTT.

The CDR3 protein is CASSEAGGQRDTQYF. In DNA, the CDR3 is TGTGCCAGCAGCGAAGCGGGGGGCCAAAGAGATACGCAGTATTTT. The gene calls are TRBV5-4 and TRBJ2-3, with TRBD2 identical over 9 bases. V was pared by 4 bases and J by 5 bases, with 8 bases of the junction left unmatched. Germline values: CDR1 SGHNT, CDR2 YYREEE (reference sequence). The CDR3 consists of 15 residues.

This clone was found once. The V and J genes are TRBV11-2 and TRBJ2-7, with a tentative D call TRBD1 (6 bases). The CDR3 has 16 amino acids. The germline gives CDR1 SGHAT, CDR2 FQNNGV. Between the trimmed V and J ends, which lost 0 bases and 0 bases, there was a span of 12 bases. CDR3 sequence (DNA): TGTGCCAGCAGCTTAGATCGGGACACCGCCTCCTACGAGCAGTACTTC. Translating it yields CASSLDRDTASYEQYF.

In regard to this clone: Additional DNA sequences in this sample encode the identical CDR3. The V gene is TRBV7-9, the J gene TRBJ2-7; D may be TRBD2 (6 bases). The CDR3 length is 12 residues. Trimming pared 4 bases from V and 4 bases from J, leaving 8 bases between. Germline V gene sequence: CDR1 SEHNR, CDR2 FQNEAQ (reference sequence). CDR3 nucleotides: TGTGCCAGCAGCTCGGGACTTTACGAGCAGTACTTC. This codes for CASSSGLYEQYF.

This clone was observed a single time. The rearrangement joins TRBV5-8 to TRBJ1-5; 7 positions agree with TRBD1. Germline CDR1 is SGHTS and CDR2 is YDEGEE. The junction had 9 bases not matched to a gene; V was cut back by 2 bases and J by 4 bases. CDR3 length: 16 amino acids. CDR3 bases: TGTGCCAGCAGCTTATGGACAGGTGCCTGGAATCAGCCCCAGCATTTT. Its translation: CASSLWTGAWNQPQHF.

Here the CDR3 reads CASSTGVPNTGELFF. The CDR3 nucleotides are TGTGCCAGCAGTACAGGCGTACCTAACACCGGGGAGCTGTTTTTT. V is TRBV2 and J is TRBJ2-2; the D gene is possibly TRBD1 (5 bases). The CDR3 is made up of 15 amino acids. Per the germline V gene, CDR1 is SNHLY and CDR2 is FYNNEI. Trimming left V 5 bases short and J 2 bases short, with 12 bases between.

The chain has TRBV5-1 and TRBJ2-3, with D unclear. The length of the CDR3 is 14 residues. Germline CDR1 is SGHRS and CDR2 is YFSETQ. Trimming pared 1 base from V and 2 bases from J, leaving 8 bases between. The CDR3 DNA reads as TGCGCCAGCAGCTTGTTTCAGAACACAGATACGCAGTATTTT. It translates to CASSLFQNTDTQYF.

This chain joins TRBV5-5 and TRBJ1-4; the D gene is possibly TRBD1 (5 bases). The CDR3 is 13 amino acids. Germline V lookup: CDR1 SGHKS, CDR2 YYEKEE (reference sequence). V dropped 0 bases and J dropped 8 bases, with 8 bases sitting between them. CDR3 protein: CASSLGTTEKLFF. DNA of the CDR3: TGTGCCAGCAGCTTGGGGACAACGGAAAAACTGTTTTTT.

The V call is TRBV2, the J call TRBJ1-5; 7 bases agree with TRBD1. With 8 bases clipped from V and 8 bases from J, the junction kept 9 bases outside the gene matches. The V gene's germline CDR1 is SNHLY and CDR2 FYNNEI. There are 13 residues in the CDR3. The CDR3 loop is CASCYRGTEPQHF. The CDR3, as DNA: TGTGCCAGCTGCTACAGGGGAACGGAGCCCCAGCATTTT. Full variable domain (missing parts from reference TRBV2 and TRBJ1-5): EPEVTQTPSHQVTQMGQEVILRCVPISNHLYFYWYRQILGQKVEFLVSFYNNEISEKSEIFDDQFSVERPDGSNFTLKIRSTKLEDSAMYFCASCYRGTEPQHFGDGTRLSIL.

This chain links TRBV19 with TRBJ1-2; the D gene is possibly TRBD1 (6 bases). The CDR3 length is 13 residues. V lost 7 bases, J lost 6 bases, and 15 bases lay in between. Per the germline V gene, CDR1 is LNHDA and CDR2 is SQIVND (reference sequence). The CDR3 DNA sequence: TGTGCCAGTACTAACAGGGTTTTGGATGGCTACACCTTC. Its translation is CASTNRVLDGYTF.

The J gene is TRBJ1-2, the V gene TRBV7-8; 8 nucleotides align to TRBD1. The CDR3 contains 15 residues. CDR1 is SGHVS and CDR2 is FQNEAQ in the germline V gene. Unmatched junction bases numbered 7, after V lost 4 bases and J lost 3 bases. The CDR3 DNA reads as TGTGCCAGCAGCTCCGAATCGGGACAGGACTATGGCTACACCTTC. Protein sequence: CASSSESGQDYGYTF.

The rearrangement joins TRBV5-1 to TRBJ1-6; D not certain. Germline V gene data show CDR1 as SGHRS and CDR2 as YFSETQ. Trimming removed 0 bases at V and 10 bases at J, with 11 bases between. This CDR3 has 14 residues. CDR3 in amino acids: CASSLGEYSSPLHF. In nucleotides, the CDR3 is TGCGCCAGCAGCTTGGGGGAGTACTCCTCACCCCTCCACTTT.

The chain links TRBV6-1 to TRBJ2-1; 9 nucleotides match TRBD2. The CDR3 has 16 residues. Germline V lookup: CDR1 MNHNS, CDR2 SASEGT. Losses at the gene ends were 0 bases for V and 9 bases for J; bases not matched to a gene: 9. For the CDR3, the DNA is TGTGCCAGCAGTGAAGCGCCTAGCGGGGTGCAGGGTGAGCAGTTCTTC. This sequence encodes CASSEAPSGVQGEQFF.

The chain is built from TRBV2 and TRBJ2-2; 12 bases are shared with TRBD1. J gave up 7 bases and V 6 bases, and 9 bases lay outside the gene matches. This CDR3 is built from 16 residues. The germline V gene has CDR1 SNHLY and CDR2 FYNNEI. The CDR3 protein is CASRVPGQGASGELFF. CDR3 nucleotides: TGTGCCAGCAGGGTCCCGGGACAGGGGGCCAGCGGGGAGCTGTTTTTT.

V is TRBV19 and J is TRBJ2-1, with D maybe TRBD1 (6 bases). Germline assignment: CDR1 LNHDA and CDR2 SQIVND (reference sequence). This CDR3 spans 15 amino acids. V lost 1 base to trimming and J lost 4 bases, with 11 bases between them. For the CDR3, the DNA is TGTGCCAGTAGTATAGGGGGGCCCCTTTACAATGAGCAGTTCTTC. Translation: CASSIGGPLYNEQFF.

This clone has just one count. The chain couples TRBV19 to TRBJ2-1; D possibly corresponds to TRBD2 (5 bases). The CDR3 spans 16 residues. Trimming shortened V by 5 bases and J by 0 bases, and 14 bases separated the two germline ends. Per germline, CDR1 LNHDA and CDR2 SQIVND (reference sequence). The CDR3 DNA is TGTGCCAGTAGTCTCGGGGTTTTTAGCTCCTACAATGAGCAGTTCTTC. This gives the protein CASSLGVFSSYNEQFF.

In the case of this clone: Sequence at one end of the junction differs from germline and may be a read error. The rearrangement joins TRBV12-3 or TRBV12-4 to TRBJ2-7; 8 bases agree with TRBD2. The CDR3 has 13 amino acids. The CDR3 nucleotides are TGTGCCAGCAGTCTAGCGGGCACCTACGAGCAGTACTTC. Translated: CASSLAGTYEQYF.

The chain couples TRBV7-9 to TRBJ2-7; unclear D gene. The CDR3 is made up of 17 amino acids. Per germline, CDR1 SEHNR and CDR2 FQNEAQ (reference sequence). V was trimmed by 3 bases and J by 4 bases, leaving 22 bases between them. The CDR3 coding sequence is TGTGCCAGCAGCTTCATGTTCGGCGGAGAGGATCGTTACGAGCAGTACTTC. Translation: CASSFMFGGEDRYEQYF.

This clone occurred many times. The chain employs TRBV10-2 and TRBJ2-7; maybe TRBD2 (6 bases). Germline V gives CDR1 WSHSY, CDR2 SAAADI. This CDR3 contains 14 residues. V lost 6 bases and J lost 0, with 12 bases in between. CDR3: CASRPGLHSYEQYF. The CDR3 coding sequence is TGCGCCAGCAGGCCGGGACTGCACTCCTACGAGCAGTACTTC.

The J gene is TRBJ2-3, the V gene TRBV5-4; 8 bases agree with TRBD2. The CDR3 length is 16 residues. Trimming at V came to 0 bases and at J to 4 bases, leaving 7 bases not matched to a gene. The V gene's germline CDR1 is SGHNT and CDR2 YYREEE (reference sequence). CDR3 protein: CASSLASGRAPDTQYF. As DNA, the CDR3 is TGTGCCAGCAGCTTGGCGTCCGGGAGGGCCCCAGATACGCAGTATTTT.

The chain has TRBV5-4 and TRBJ2-1; D is unclear. The CDR3 has 13 amino acids. V lost 0 bases and J 12 bases, leaving 13 bases between the germline ends. CDR1 and CDR2 (germline): SGHNT, YYREEE (reference sequence). CDR3 in DNA: TGTGCCAGCAGCTTGGAGTCGGAGACGGGGCAGTTCTTC. It specifies CASSLESETGQFF.

This clone appeared once. The chain recombines TRBV5-4 with TRBJ2-3; the D is unclear. The CDR3 contains 12 residues. Trimming stripped 3 bases from V and 3 bases from J, with 5 bases between. Germline CDR1 and CDR2: SGHNT and YYREEE (reference sequence). Here the CDR3 reads CASSYFTDTQYF. The CDR3 region has the DNA TGTGCCAGCAGCTACTTTACAGATACGCAGTATTTT.

The chain is built from TRBV13 and TRBJ2-1, with D maybe TRBD2 (6 bases). With 5 bases removed from V and 4 bases from J, the gap between germline ends came to 12 bases. The CDR3 length is 14 residues. Germline V gives CDR1 PRHDT, CDR2 FYEKMQ (reference sequence). CDR3 sequence (DNA): TGTGCCAGCAGCGATGGCGGGACTTACAATGAGCAGTTCTTC. It specifies CASSDGGTYNEQFF.

The chain combines TRBV6-5 with TRBJ2-7; no firm D call. Germline V CDR1 and CDR2: MNHEY, SVGAGI. This CDR3 is built from 14 residues. V lost 7 bases, J lost 0 bases, and 13 bases lay in between. Here the CDR3 DNA reads TGTGCCAGCATGGCGGTTCGAAGCTCCTACGAGCAGTACTTC. It encodes CASMAVRSSYEQYF.

The chain joins TRBV6-6 to TRBJ1-5; the D gene is possibly TRBD1 (5 bases). The germline V gene has CDR1 MNHNY and CDR2 SVGAGI (reference sequence). The CDR3 runs to 16 residues. With 0 bases removed from V and 3 bases from J, the gap between germline ends came to 12 bases. The CDR3: CASSYSRDSPNQPQHF. The CDR3 DNA reads TGTGCCAGCAGTTACTCCCGCGACAGCCCCAATCAGCCCCAGCATTTT.